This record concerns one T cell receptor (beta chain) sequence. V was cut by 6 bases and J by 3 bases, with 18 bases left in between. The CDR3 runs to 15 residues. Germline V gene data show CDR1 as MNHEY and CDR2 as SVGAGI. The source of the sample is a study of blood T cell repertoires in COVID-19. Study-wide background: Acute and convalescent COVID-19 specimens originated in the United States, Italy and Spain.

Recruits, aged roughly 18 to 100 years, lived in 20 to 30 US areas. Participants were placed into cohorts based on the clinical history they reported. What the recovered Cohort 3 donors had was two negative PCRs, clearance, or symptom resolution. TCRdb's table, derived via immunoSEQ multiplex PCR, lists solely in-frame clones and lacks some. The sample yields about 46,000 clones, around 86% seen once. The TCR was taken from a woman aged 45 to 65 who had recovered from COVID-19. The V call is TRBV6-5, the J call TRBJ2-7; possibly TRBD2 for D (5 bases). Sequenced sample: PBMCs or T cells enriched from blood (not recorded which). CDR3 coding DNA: TGTGCCAGCAGGCCAAGCGGACGGATATTCTACGAGCAGTACTTC. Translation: CASRPSGRIFYEQYF.